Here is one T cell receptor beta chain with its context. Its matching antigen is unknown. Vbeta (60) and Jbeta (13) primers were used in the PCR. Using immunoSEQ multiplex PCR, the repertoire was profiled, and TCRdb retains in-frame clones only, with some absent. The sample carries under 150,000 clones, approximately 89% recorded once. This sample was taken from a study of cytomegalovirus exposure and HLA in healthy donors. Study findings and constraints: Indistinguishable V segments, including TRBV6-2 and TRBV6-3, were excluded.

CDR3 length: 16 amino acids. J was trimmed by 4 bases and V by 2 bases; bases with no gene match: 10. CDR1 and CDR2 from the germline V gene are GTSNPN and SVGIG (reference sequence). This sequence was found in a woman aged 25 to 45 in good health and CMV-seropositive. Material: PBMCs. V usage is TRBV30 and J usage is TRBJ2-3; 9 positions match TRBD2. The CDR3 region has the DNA TGTGCCTGGAGTAGGTTTGCGGGGGGGTTGTCAGATACGCAGTATTTT. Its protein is CAWSRFAGGLSDTQYF. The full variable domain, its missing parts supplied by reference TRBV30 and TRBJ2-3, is SQTIHQWPATLVQPVGSPLSLECTVEGTSNPNLYWYRQAAGRGLQLLFYSVGIGQISSEVPQNLSASRPQDRQFILSSKKLLLSDSGFYLCAWSRFAGGLSDTQYFGPGTRLTVL.